These 15 T cell receptor beta chains came from one sample sequenced in a study of cytomegalovirus exposure and HLA in healthy donors. Amplification used 60 Vbeta primers and 13 Jbeta primers. Clones were read by immunoSEQ multiplex PCR, and TCRdb kept only the in-frame ones, dropping some. The top ten hold around 1.7% of the sample, which has 250,000 or so clones, around 90% seen once. Sequenced material: PBMCs. These receptor sequences come from a girl aged 2 to 9 in good health and CMV-seronegative.

This clone was observed a single time. The CDR3 bases are TGTGCCAGCAGAATACCAAGCGGGGGCGGTGAGCAGTTCTTC. As protein: CASRIPSGGGEQFF. The chain joins TRBV7-2 to TRBJ2-1, with 8 bases lining up with TRBD2. CDR1 is SGHTA, CDR2 FQGNSA, per germline. The CDR3 runs 14 residues. V was clipped by 6 bases and J by 9 bases; unmatched bases: 10.

This rearrangement joins TRBV5-5 to TRBJ2-7; maybe TRBD1 (6 bases). The CDR3 totals 14 residues. Trimming shortened V by 4 bases and J by 2 bases, and 13 bases separated the two germline ends. The germline V gene has CDR1 SGHKS and CDR2 YYEKEE (reference sequence). CDR3 coding DNA: TGTGCCAGCAGCAAGACAGGATATCCCTACGAGCAGTACTTC. It translates to CASSKTGYPYEQYF. The full variable domain, completed using reference TRBV5-5 and TRBJ2-7, is DAGVTQSPTHLIKTRGQQVTLRCSPISGHKSVSWYQQVLGQGPQFIFQYYEKEERGRGNFPDRFSARQFPNYSSELNVNALLLGDSALYLCASSKTGYPYEQYFGPGTRLTVT.

The chain combines TRBV2 with TRBJ1-1; no reliable D call. The CDR3 consists of 13 residues. Looked up from germline, CDR1 is SNHLY and CDR2 is FYNNEI. Trimming stripped 2 bases from V and 7 bases from J, with 11 bases between. The CDR3: CASSESWGGEAFF. The CDR3 DNA follows: TGTGCCAGCAGTGAAAGCTGGGGAGGTGAAGCTTTCTTT.

The chain links TRBV27 to TRBJ1-5, with TRBD1 matching over 9 bases. Germline trimming cut 5 bases from V and 0 bases from J; bases unmatched to any gene: 5. Germline V gene data show CDR1 as MNHEY and CDR2 as SMNVEV (reference sequence). This CDR3 has 16 residues. The CDR3 here is CASSVTGGYSNQPQHF. Here the CDR3 DNA reads TGTGCCAGCAGTGTAACAGGGGGCTATAGCAATCAGCCCCAGCATTTT.

CDR3 in amino acids: CASSTGRKVLYEQFF. The CDR3 DNA reads TGTGCCAGCAGCACGGGGAGGAAGGTTTTGTATGAGCAGTTCTTC. The chain carries TRBV7-7 and TRBJ2-1; TRBD2 is a possible D gene (6 bases). Germline assignment: CDR1 SSHAT and CDR2 FNYEAQ (reference sequence). V lost 5 bases to trimming and J lost 8 bases, with 19 bases between them. The CDR3 is made up of 15 amino acids.

The chain uses TRBV23-1 and TRBJ2-2; TRBD1 matches at 8 bases. TRBV23-1 is designated an ORF whose function remains uncertain. This CDR3 contains 15 residues. The CDR3 spells CAVRTGKLDTGELFF. DNA of the CDR3: TGCGCAGTCCGGACAGGGAAACTCGACACCGGGGAGCTGTTTTTT.

V is TRBV19 and J is TRBJ2-1, with TRBD1 matching over 8 bases. J lost 5 bases, V lost 4 bases, and 4 bases had no gene match. The CDR3 is made up of 14 amino acids. Germline V gene lookup returns CDR1 LNHDA and CDR2 SQIVND (reference sequence). CDR3 amino acids: CASSTRGPNNEQFF. The CDR3 DNA sequence: TGTGCCAGTAGTACCAGGGGGCCTAACAATGAGCAGTTCTTC.

The rearrangement joins TRBV30 to TRBJ2-1; unclear D gene. Looked up from germline, CDR1 is GTSNPN and CDR2 is SVGIG (reference sequence). V lost 1 base, J lost 4 bases, and 11 bases lay in between. This CDR3 contains 14 residues. CDR3: CAWSAADSYNEQFF. The CDR3 DNA reads TGTGCCTGGAGTGCGGCGGATTCTTACAATGAGCAGTTCTTC.

This rearrangement joins TRBV4-1 to TRBJ2-5, with 8 nucleotides matching TRBD1. Germline CDR1 is MGHRA and CDR2 is YSYEKL. The CDR3 extends over 16 amino acids. V trimming: 5 bases; J trimming: 5 bases; junction bases outside the gene matches: 13. This CDR3 is CASSKFYQTGEETQYF. DNA for the CDR3: TGCGCCAGCAGCAAGTTCTACCAGACAGGGGAGGAGACCCAGTACTTC.

This chain joins TRBV25-1 and TRBJ2-2; 7 nucleotides line up with TRBD1. V was clipped by 4 bases and J by 6 bases; unmatched bases: 2. The CDR3 has 13 amino acids. Germline CDR1 and CDR2: MGHDK and SYGVNS. CDR3 sequence: CASSATGPGELFF. CDR3 DNA: TGTGCCAGCAGTGCGACAGGGCCCGGGGAGCTGTTTTTT.

V usage is TRBV30 and J usage is TRBJ1-1; 8 bases agree with TRBD1. This CDR3 contains 16 residues. Germline CDR1 is GTSNPN and CDR2 is SVGIG (reference sequence). V dropped 1 base and J dropped 5; count of bases not matched to a gene: 12. CDR3 protein: CAWSAPKYRGGTEAFF. CDR3 sequence (DNA): TGTGCCTGGAGTGCACCAAAATACAGGGGGGGGACTGAAGCTTTCTTT.

CDR3 coding DNA: TGCAGCGTCTGGGCAGGGGGCGTTACCGAGCAGTACTTC. It yields the protein CSVWAGGVTEQYF. The chain joins TRBV29-1 to TRBJ2-7; TRBD1 agrees at 8 bases. This CDR3 has 13 amino acids. V lost 6 bases and J lost 6; bases outside the gene matches: 10. Germline lookup yields CDR1 SQVTM and CDR2 ANQGSEA.

The rearrangement joins TRBV5-1 to TRBJ1-5, with 7 bases aligning to TRBD1. This CDR3 has 15 residues. The V gene's germline CDR1 is SGHRS and CDR2 YFSETQ. J gave up 3 bases and V 0 bases, and 3 bases lay outside the gene matches. In DNA, the CDR3 is TGCGCCAGCAGCTTGGGGGGACAGAACAATCAGCCCCAGCATTTT. Encoded protein: CASSLGGQNNQPQHF. Full variable domain (outside the CDR3, taken from reference TRBV5-1 and TRBJ1-5): KAGVTQTPRYLIKTRGQQVTLSCSPISGHRSVSWYQQTPGQGLQFLFEYFSETQRNKGNFPGRFSGRQFSNSRSEMNVSTLELGDSALYLCASSLGGQNNQPQHFGDGTRLSIL.

The chain couples TRBV6-1 to TRBJ2-6, with TRBD1 matching 7 bases. CDR1 is MNHNS and CDR2 is SASEGT in the germline V gene. This CDR3 is built from 14 residues. Trimming removed 6 bases from V and 1 base from J; junction bases left unmatched: 0. The CDR3 DNA follows: TGTGCCAGCAGGACAGGGTCTGGGGCCAACGTCCTGACTTTC. Translating it yields CASRTGSGANVLTF.

The gene calls are TRBV5-1 and TRBJ2-3; 10 nucleotides match TRBD2. Germline assignment: CDR1 SGHRS and CDR2 YFSETQ. V gave up 6 bases and J gave up 0 bases; unmatched junction bases: 4. The CDR3 runs 15 residues. The DNA for the CDR3 is TGCGCCAGCAAGAAGACTAGCGGGAGCACAGATACGCAGTATTTT. Translation: CASKKTSGSTDTQYF.